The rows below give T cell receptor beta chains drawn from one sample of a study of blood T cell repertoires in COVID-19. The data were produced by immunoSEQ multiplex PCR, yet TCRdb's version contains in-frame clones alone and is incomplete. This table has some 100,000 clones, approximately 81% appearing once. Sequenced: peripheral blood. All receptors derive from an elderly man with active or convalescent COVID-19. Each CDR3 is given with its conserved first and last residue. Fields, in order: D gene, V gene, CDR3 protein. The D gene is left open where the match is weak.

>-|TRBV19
CASSINRALPNNNEKLFF
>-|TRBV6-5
CASSYTTGNTEAFF
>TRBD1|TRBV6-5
CASSPTGPNYGYTF
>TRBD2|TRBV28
CASSSPSGGAYNEQFF
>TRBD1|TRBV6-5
CASRSFRDRAEKLFF
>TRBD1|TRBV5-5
CASSLEGTGLKAFF
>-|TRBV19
CASSRPGGASNEKLFF
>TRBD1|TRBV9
CASTGTGGFSGNTIYF
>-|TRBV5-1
CASSKTRGTGELFF
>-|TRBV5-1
CASSLLGLSTDTQYF
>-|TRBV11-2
CASSLELNTEAFF
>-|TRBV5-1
CASSLRGLKETQYF
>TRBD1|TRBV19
CASSLGQGLGAEQYF
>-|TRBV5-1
CASSLNRVSYEQYF
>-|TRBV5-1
CASSSGSTDTQYF
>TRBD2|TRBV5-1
CASSLESGGVYNEQFF
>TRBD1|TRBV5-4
CASTSGTGIGNTIYF
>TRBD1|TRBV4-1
CASSQDGTGGRGAFF
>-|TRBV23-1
CASSPRGRDTEAFF
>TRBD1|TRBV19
CASSPDRVNTEAFF
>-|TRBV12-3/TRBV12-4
CASSPAGMGGYTF
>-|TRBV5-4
CASSLAQVNSPLHF
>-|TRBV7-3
CASSYSSNTEAFF
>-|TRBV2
CASTRSEAAEKLFF
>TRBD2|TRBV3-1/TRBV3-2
CASSPRGGAYNEQFF
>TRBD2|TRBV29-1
CSVSQGLAGGLTDTQYF
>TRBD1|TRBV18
CASSPPRQGDSGANVLTF
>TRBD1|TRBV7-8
CASSPRTGTYNEQFF
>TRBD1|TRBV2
CASSELAGGYGYTF
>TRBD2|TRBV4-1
CASSPEGGGAYGANVLTF
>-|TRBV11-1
CASSLISSPRPTEAFF
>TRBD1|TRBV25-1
CASSGVRGGEFGGYTF